Listed here are 16 T cell receptor beta chains from one sample, sequenced in a study of blood T cell repertoires in COVID-19. The protocol was immunoSEQ multiplex PCR, while the TCRdb copy is restricted to in-frame clones and leaves out a portion. The sample includes 200,000 to 250,000 clones, about 85% seen only once; the top ten take approximately 12%. The source material was peripheral blood. The receptors derive from a woman aged 18 to 35 who had recovered from COVID-19.

The V gene is TRBV29-1, the J gene TRBJ1-2, with 10 bases matching TRBD1. The CDR3 length is 12 residues. Trimming removed 7 bases from V and 7 bases from J; junction bases left unmatched: 6. Per germline, CDR1 SQVTM and CDR2 ANQGSEA. CDR3 protein: CSDRTGGGGYTF. The CDR3 bases are TGCAGCGACCGGACAGGGGGGGGTGGCTACACCTTC.

This clone was seen only once. The V and J genes are TRBV9 and TRBJ2-1; D is undetermined. The germline V and J ends were trimmed by 4 bases and 6 bases, with 8 bases remaining between them. There are 12 residues in the CDR3. Per germline, CDR1 SGDLS and CDR2 YYNGEE. The CDR3 bases are TGTGCCAGCAGCCCATACATCAATGAGCAGTTCTTC. Translated, it gives CASSPYINEQFF.

This chain links TRBV9 with TRBJ2-1; 9 bases map to TRBD1. Germline lookup yields CDR1 SGDLS and CDR2 YYNGEE. Trimming cost V 3 bases and J 4 bases; bases outside gene matches: 8. The CDR3 has 16 residues. CDR3 DNA sequence: TGTGCCAGCAGCGCCCCGGGACAGGGACTTTACAATGAGCAGTTCTTC. Residues: CASSAPGQGLYNEQFF.

V is TRBV5-1 and J is TRBJ1-2; D perhaps matches TRBD1 (5 bases). The CDR3 loop spans 13 amino acids. From germline, CDR1 is SGHRS and CDR2 YFSETQ. Trimming shortened V by 0 bases and J by 8 bases, and 11 bases separated the two germline ends. CDR3 in amino acids: CASSLGQPGGYTF. The DNA for the CDR3 is TGCGCCAGCAGCTTGGGACAGCCGGGCGGCTACACCTTC.

The genes are TRBV12-3 or TRBV12-4 and TRBJ1-2; possibly TRBD1 for D (5 bases). The V gene lost 2 bases and the J gene lost 4 bases, with 8 bases spanning the gap. The CDR3 runs 13 residues. The CDR3 DNA follows: TGTGCCAGCAGTTTACCCGACAGCTATGGCTACACCTTC. This gives the protein CASSLPDSYGYTF.

The chain links TRBV7-2 to TRBJ2-2; unclear D gene. Germline CDR1 is SGHTA and CDR2 is FQGNSA. The CDR3 contains 17 residues. Trimming removed 3 bases at V and 2 bases at J, with 16 bases between. CDR3 nucleotides: TGTGCCAGCAGCTTGTTTGCAGGTTCAGATAACACCGGGGAGCTGTTTTTT. Its protein product is CASSLFAGSDNTGELFF.

The chain employs TRBV24-1 and TRBJ2-1; 7 bases are a match to TRBD1. CDR1 and CDR2 (germline): KGHDR, SFDVKD. The J segment lost 12 bases and the V segment lost 7 bases, leaving 11 bases of the junction unmatched. The CDR3 sequence is 13 residues long. The CDR3 loop reads CATSPKGGYGQFF. DNA for the CDR3: TGTGCCACCAGCCCCAAAGGGGGCTACGGGCAGTTCTTC.

The sample holds a few counts of this clone. Other DNA sequences in the sample encode the same CDR3. V gene TRBV9 combines with J gene TRBJ2-1; possibly TRBD1 for D (5 bases). V shed 4 bases and J shed 1 base, with 9 bases lying between them. CDR3 length equals 14 residues. Germline V CDR1 and CDR2: SGDLS, YYNGEE. This CDR3 is CASSQDTSYNEQFF. CDR3 DNA: TGTGCCAGCAGCCAGGACACATCCTACAATGAGCAGTTCTTC.

This chain connects TRBV9 to TRBJ2-3; maybe TRBD1 (5 bases). Germline CDR1 reads SGDLS; CDR2 reads YYNGEE. CDR3 size: 18 residues. Trimming took off 3 bases at V and 4 bases at J, with 24 bases between the two ends. DNA of the CDR3: TGTGCCAGCAGCGCCACACTACTTCGGACAAGTGTATCAGATACGCAGTATTTT. Amino acid sequence: CASSATLLRTSVSDTQYF.

The genes are TRBV7-9 and TRBJ2-2; D perhaps matches TRBD1 (5 bases). Trimming left V 5 bases short and J 6 bases short, with 19 bases between. The length of the CDR3 is 16 residues. Germline values: CDR1 SEHNR, CDR2 FQNEAQ (reference sequence). CDR3 nucleotide sequence: TGTGCCAGCAGCCCCCGAAAGGAGACAGCCCCCGGGGAGCTGTTTTTT. Its protein is CASSPRKETAPGELFF.

V is TRBV4-1 and J is TRBJ2-5, with 7 bases identical to TRBD2. Trimming removed 4 bases from V and 1 base from J; junction bases left unmatched: 6. In germline, CDR1 is MGHRA, CDR2 YSYEKL. The CDR3 spans 15 residues. The DNA for the CDR3 is TGCGCCAGCAGCCGATCCGGGACTACCCAAGAGACCCAGTACTTC. Amino acid sequence: CASSRSGTTQETQYF.

This chain uses TRBV5-4 with TRBJ2-2, with TRBD2 identical over 13 bases. This CDR3 comprises 16 residues. V lost 10 bases and J lost 3; bases outside the gene matches: 9. From germline, CDR1 is SGHNT and CDR2 YYREEE (reference sequence). The chain's CDR3 is CALRTSGRRDTGELFF. The CDR3, as DNA: TGTGCCCTTCGGACTAGCGGGAGAAGGGACACCGGGGAGCTGTTTTTT.

The rearrangement links TRBV4-2 to TRBJ2-2; possible D gene TRBD2, 6 bases. The V end lost 3 bases, the J end lost 5 bases, and 16 bases lay between the germline ends. Germline loops: CDR1 LGHNA, CDR2 YNFKEQ. The CDR3 is 16 amino acids. CDR3 in amino acids: CASSHPKEGLTGELFF. CDR3 in DNA: TGTGCCAGCAGCCATCCTAAGGAAGGACTAACCGGGGAGCTGTTTTTT.

The CDR3 is CATSRDTSDTQYF. DNA of the CDR3: TGTGCCACCAGCAGAGATACTTCAGATACGCAGTATTTT. The chain has TRBV15 and TRBJ2-3, with D unclear. Between the trimmed V and J ends, which lost 0 bases and 4 bases, there was a span of 5 bases. This CDR3 region has 13 residues. CDR1 and CDR2 (germline): LNHNV, YYDKDF (reference sequence).

This clone was counted a single time. The rearrangement uses TRBV11-2 and TRBJ1-1; D gene uncertain. The CDR3 loop spans 15 amino acids. Per the germline V gene, CDR1 is SGHAT and CDR2 is FQNNGV. The ends were cut back, 5 bases at V and 0 bases at J, with 13 bases in the middle. The CDR3: CASSPDRLMNTEAFF. The CDR3 nucleotides are TGTGCCAGCAGCCCAGACCGACTTATGAACACTGAAGCTTTCTTT.

The V and J genes are TRBV12-3 or TRBV12-4 and TRBJ2-7, with a tentative D call TRBD2 (7 bases). This CDR3 spans 12 amino acids. V was trimmed by 3 bases and J by 11 bases, leaving 14 bases between them. Written as DNA, the CDR3 is TGTGCCAGCAGTTTTGGGGGGGCTGCCGAGTACTTC. This sequence encodes CASSFGGAAEYF.